The next 23 T cell receptor beta chains were all read from a single sample in a study of T-cell memory formation after mild COVID-19. TCRdb ran MiXCR on the 5' RACE reads and lists one entry per CDR3 protein. The sample lists approximately 260,000 distinct CDR3 sequences, about 16% occurring once. The specimen sequenced was PBMCs or a T cell subset sorted from them (not recorded which). The source is a man between 18 and 29 years old who had mild COVID-19 (a few samples of this study predate the infection). Cell type and time point are not known.

This clonotype occurred a few times. This chain connects TRBV29-1 to TRBJ1-1; no definite D call. The CDR3 extends over 11 amino acids. Germline V gives CDR1 SQVTM, CDR2 ANQGSEA. Between the trimmed V and J ends, which lost 5 bases and 6 bases, there was a span of 10 bases. This CDR3 is CSVWWFSEAFF. The CDR3 DNA reads TGCAGCGTTTGGTGGTTCTCTGAAGCTTTCTTT.

The CDR3 spells CASSEQRGSYNEQFF. CDR3 nucleotide sequence: TGTGCCAGCAGTGAACAGCGGGGGTCCTACAATGAGCAGTTCTTC. The gene calls are TRBV2 and TRBJ2-1; 8 nucleotides line up with TRBD2. The V and J ends lost 2 bases and 1 base, in that order; junction bases with no gene match: 1. The germline V gene encodes CDR1 SNHLY and CDR2 FYNNEI. This CDR3 contains 15 residues. Drawing the rest from reference TRBV2 and TRBJ2-1, the complete variable domain is EPEVTQTPSHQVTQMGQEVILRCVPISNHLYFYWYRQILGQKVEFLVSFYNNEISEKSEIFDDQFSVERPDGSNFTLKIRSTKLEDSAMYFCASSEQRGSYNEQFFGPGTRLTVL.

The chain has TRBV5-1 and TRBJ1-4; 12 bases fit TRBD1. The CDR3 extends over 16 amino acids. With V trimmed by 4 bases and J by 5 bases, 6 bases remained unmatched. Germline V gives CDR1 SGHRS, CDR2 YFSETQ. The CDR3 reads CASSPGTGGLNEKLFF. CDR3 DNA sequence: TGCGCCAGCAGCCCCGGGACAGGGGGCCTGAATGAAAAACTGTTTTTT.

This clonotype was counted only a few times. The chain couples TRBV20-1 to TRBJ2-3; D might be TRBD1 or TRBD2, each matching 5 bases. This CDR3 has 14 residues. Trimming took 6 bases from V and 0 from J, leaving 13 bases between them. CDR1 is DFQATT and CDR2 is SNEGSKA in the germline V gene (reference sequence). CDR3 bases: TGCAGTGCCCACCACAGGACTAGCACAGATACGCAGTATTTT. Encoded protein: CSAHHRTSTDTQYF.

The chain has TRBV6-5 and TRBJ2-3; 10 bases match TRBD1. The V gene's germline CDR1 is MNHEY and CDR2 SVGAGI. V lost 4 bases and J lost 8; bases outside the gene matches: 9. The CDR3 has 15 residues. In DNA form, the CDR3 reads TGTGCCAGCAGTTCGCTGGACAGGGACAGGGGTACGCAGTATTTT. The encoded protein is CASSSLDRDRGTQYF.

This clonotype showed up just a few times. V usage is TRBV2 and J usage is TRBJ2-5; D remains unclear. Per the germline V gene, CDR1 is SNHLY and CDR2 is FYNNEI. Trimming removed 3 bases at V and 4 bases at J, with 9 bases between. The CDR3 spans 13 residues. DNA for the CDR3: TGTGCCAGCAGTGATAGGGCAGCAGAGACCCAGTACTTC. It is translated as CASSDRAAETQYF.

The chain combines TRBV29-1 with TRBJ1-3, with no clear D. Trimming took off 3 bases at V and 4 bases at J, with 10 bases between the two ends. The CDR3 loop spans 13 amino acids. Germline V gives CDR1 SQVTM, CDR2 ANQGSEA. CDR3 region: CSVDSDIGNTIYF. The CDR3 bases are TGCAGCGTTGATTCGGATATCGGAAACACCATATATTTT.

V gene TRBV25-1 combines with J gene TRBJ2-5; 8 nucleotides agree with TRBD1. This CDR3 has 15 amino acids. In germline, CDR1 is MGHDK, CDR2 SYGVNS. Germline trimming cut 3 bases from V and 5 bases from J; bases unmatched to any gene: 8. CDR3 coding DNA: TGTGCCAGCAGTGACCAGACAGGGGTTCCGGAGACCCAGTACTTC. This codes for CASSDQTGVPETQYF.

This clonotype was seen a handful of times. The J gene is TRBJ2-5, the V gene TRBV3-1; D is perhaps TRBD2 (5 bases). The CDR3 runs to 14 residues. CDR1 is LGHDT, CDR2 YNNKEL, per germline (reference sequence). The V end lost 5 bases, the J end lost 7 bases, and 17 bases lay between the germline ends. Here the CDR3 DNA reads TGTGCCAGCAGCTACGACCACATTGGAGGGACCCAGTACTTC. Translation gives CASSYDHIGGTQYF.

This chain joins TRBV10-1 and TRBJ1-1, with TRBD1 matching over 10 bases. After removal of 5 bases from V and 4 bases from J, the junction contained 4 bases not matched to a gene. Per germline, CDR1 WNHNN and CDR2 SYGVQD (reference sequence). This CDR3 region has 14 residues. CDR3 sequence (DNA): TGCGCCAGCAGTCCGGGACAGGGGACCACTGAAGCTTTCTTT. It codes for CASSPGQGTTEAFF.

This clonotype was counted between two and nine times. This rearrangement joins TRBV20-1 to TRBJ1-2; 8 bases map to TRBD1. The germline CDR1 and CDR2 sequences are DFQATT and SNEGSKA (reference sequence). This CDR3 is built from 13 residues. V dropped 3 bases and J dropped 2; count of bases not matched to a gene: 2. CDR3 protein: CSASNRGNYGYTF. The CDR3 nucleotides read TGCAGTGCTAGTAACAGGGGGAACTATGGCTACACCTTC.

This chain connects TRBV4-1 to TRBJ2-1; TRBD1 matches at 10 bases. The ends lost 4 bases at V and 7 bases at J; junction bases unmatched: 10. The CDR3 extends over 16 amino acids. CDR1 and CDR2 (germline): MGHRA, YSYEKL. The CDR3 DNA sequence: TGCGCCAGCAGCCCCCTGGGACAGGGGCCGACAAATGAGCAGTTCTTC. Its protein product is CASSPLGQGPTNEQFF.

CDR3 nucleotides: TGCGCCAGCAGCAAAAGCGGGGACAAGATCCAAGAGACCCAGTACTTC. This gives the protein CASSKSGDKIQETQYF. The chain employs TRBV5-1 and TRBJ2-5; a possible D gene is TRBD2 (7 bases). Trimming took 4 bases from V and 1 from J, leaving 17 bases between them. In germline, CDR1 is SGHRS, CDR2 YFSETQ. The CDR3 runs to 16 residues.

The DNA for the CDR3 is TGTGCCAGCAGTTTAAGTTCCAGACAAGAGACCCAGTACTTC. It encodes CASSLSSRQETQYF. The chain carries TRBV12-3 or TRBV12-4 and TRBJ2-5; D remains ambiguous. The CDR3 is 14 amino acids. V shed 2 bases and J shed 2 bases, with 9 bases lying between them.

The chain combines TRBV12-3 or TRBV12-4 with TRBJ2-4, with 11 bases lining up with TRBD2. The CDR3 runs 15 residues. After removal of 7 bases from V and 1 base from J, the junction contained 3 bases not matched to a gene. CDR3 residues: CASKASGGAKNIQYF. In DNA form, the CDR3 reads TGTGCCAGCAAGGCTAGCGGGGGGGCCAAAAACATTCAGTACTTC.

This clonotype was detected a few times. V and J are TRBV20-1 and TRBJ2-1; TRBD2 aligns across 12 bases. Germline CDR1 reads DFQATT; CDR2 reads SNEGSKA (reference sequence). The CDR3 is made up of 16 amino acids. The ends lost 3 bases at V and 0 bases at J; junction bases unmatched: 3. CDR3 region: CSARGTSGSSYNEQFF. DNA for the CDR3: TGCAGTGCTAGGGGGACTAGCGGGTCCTCCTACAATGAGCAGTTCTTC.

This clonotype was picked up a small number of times. The chain links TRBV7-9 to TRBJ2-1; D tentatively fits TRBD1 or TRBD2 (6 bases each). The CDR3 consists of 15 residues. V dropped 5 bases and J dropped 0 bases, with 11 bases sitting between them. The germline CDR1 and CDR2 sequences are SEHNR and FQNEAQ (reference sequence). CDR3 loop: CASSRGQASYNEQFF. CDR3 DNA: TGTGCCAGCAGCCGGGGGCAGGCCTCCTACAATGAGCAGTTCTTC.

This chain joins TRBV11-3 and TRBJ2-1; 15 bases align to TRBD2. The CDR3 runs to 16 residues. V shed 4 bases, J shed 10 bases, and the junction held 8 bases outside the gene matches. The V gene's germline CDR1 is SGHNT and CDR2 YENEEA. The CDR3 DNA sequence: TGTGCCAGCAGCTCGCCGGGACTAGCGGGGGGCAGAGAGCAGTTCTTC. Protein sequence: CASSSPGLAGGREQFF.

This clonotype has a handful of counts. The J gene is TRBJ2-1, the V gene TRBV3-1; tentative D call: TRBD1 (6 bases). This CDR3 has 12 amino acids. Germline V CDR1 and CDR2: LGHDT, YNNKEL (reference sequence). The V end lost 6 bases, the J end lost 10 bases, and 13 bases lay between the germline ends. Written as DNA, the CDR3 is TGTGCCAGCAGACAGGGTTATGGCGAGCAGTTCTTC. Its protein is CASRQGYGEQFF.

The V and J genes are TRBV14 and TRBJ1-1; D may be TRBD1 (5 bases). V was shortened by 4 bases and J by 0 bases, with 15 bases between the two germline ends. This CDR3 comprises 16 residues. The germline V gene has CDR1 SGHDN and CDR2 FVKESK. CDR3 sequence reads: CASSPGGRGLNTEAFF. CDR3 bases: TGTGCCAGCAGCCCCGGCGGAAGGGGATTGAACACTGAAGCTTTCTTT.

This clonotype was recorded a few times. This chain connects TRBV7-2 to TRBJ1-2; D gene ambiguous. Per germline, CDR1 SGHTA and CDR2 FQGNSA. V shed 3 bases and J shed 1 base, with 12 bases lying between them. The CDR3 spans 15 residues. Here the CDR3 reads CASSFVEGYNYGYTF. In DNA, the CDR3 is TGTGCCAGCAGCTTCGTTGAGGGTTATAACTATGGCTACACCTTC. The full variable domain, its missing parts supplied by reference TRBV7-2 and TRBJ1-2, is GAGVSQSPSNKVTEKGKDVELRCDPISGHTALYWYRQSLGQGLEFLIYFQGNSAPDKSGLPSDRFSAERTGGSVSTLTIQRTQQEDSAVYLCASSFVEGYNYGYTFGSGTRLTVV.

The chain links TRBV6-6 to TRBJ2-5; no reliable D call. Trimming removed 9 bases at V and 4 bases at J, with 18 bases between. The CDR3 has 14 amino acids. The germline CDR1 and CDR2 sequences are MNHNY and SVGAGI (reference sequence). As DNA, the CDR3 is TGTGCCAGGACCTACTGCGTTCGCGGAGAGACCCAGTACTTC. Translation: CARTYCVRGETQYF.

This clonotype was detected a few times. CDR3 amino acids: CASSIPSRAETQYF. CDR3 bases: TGTGCCAGCAGCATTCCTTCTCGGGCAGAGACCCAGTACTTC. The rearrangement links TRBV28 to TRBJ2-5; D unclear. This CDR3 region has 14 residues. The germline CDR1 and CDR2 sequences are MDHEN and SYDVKM. V was cut by 6 bases and J by 4 bases, with 15 bases left in between.